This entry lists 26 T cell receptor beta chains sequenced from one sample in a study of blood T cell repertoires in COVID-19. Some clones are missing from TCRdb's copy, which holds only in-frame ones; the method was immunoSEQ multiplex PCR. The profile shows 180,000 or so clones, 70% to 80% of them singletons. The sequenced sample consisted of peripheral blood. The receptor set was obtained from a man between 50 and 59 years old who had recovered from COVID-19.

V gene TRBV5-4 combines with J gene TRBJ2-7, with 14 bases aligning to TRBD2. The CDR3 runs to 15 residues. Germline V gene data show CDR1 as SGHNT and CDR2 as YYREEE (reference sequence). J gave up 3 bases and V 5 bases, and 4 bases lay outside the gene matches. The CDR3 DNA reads TGTGCCAGCAGGCTTGGGACTAGCGGGAGCTACGAGCAGTACTTC. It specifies CASRLGTSGSYEQYF.

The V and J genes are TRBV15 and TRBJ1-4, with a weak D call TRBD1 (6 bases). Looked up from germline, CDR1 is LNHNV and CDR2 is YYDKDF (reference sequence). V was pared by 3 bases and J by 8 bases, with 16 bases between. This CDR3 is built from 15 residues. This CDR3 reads CATSSQQGGEEKLFF. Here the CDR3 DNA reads TGTGCCACCAGCAGTCAACAGGGTGGAGAGGAAAAACTGTTTTTT.

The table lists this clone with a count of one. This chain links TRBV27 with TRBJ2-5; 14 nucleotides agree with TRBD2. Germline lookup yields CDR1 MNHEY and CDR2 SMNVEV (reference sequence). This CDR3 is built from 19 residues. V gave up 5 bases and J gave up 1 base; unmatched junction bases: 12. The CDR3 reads CASSARVGLAGEFQETQYF. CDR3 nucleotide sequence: TGTGCCAGCAGTGCGCGGGTGGGACTAGCGGGAGAATTCCAAGAGACCCAGTACTTC.

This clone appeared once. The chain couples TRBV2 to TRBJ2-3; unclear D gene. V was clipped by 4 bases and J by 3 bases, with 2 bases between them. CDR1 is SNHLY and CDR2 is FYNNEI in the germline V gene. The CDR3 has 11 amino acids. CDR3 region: CASSVTDTQYF. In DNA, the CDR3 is TGTGCCAGCAGTGTAACAGATACGCAGTATTTT.

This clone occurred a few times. The CDR3 is CASSEIGEKLFF. CDR3 nucleotides: TGTGCCAGCTCCGAGATCGGTGAAAAACTGTTTTTT. The chain employs TRBV3-1 (or the pseudogene TRBV3-2) and TRBJ1-4; no reliable D call. CDR3 length equals 12 residues. From germline, CDR1 is LGHDT and CDR2 YNNKEL (reference sequence). V was clipped by 8 bases and J by 7 bases, with 11 bases between them.

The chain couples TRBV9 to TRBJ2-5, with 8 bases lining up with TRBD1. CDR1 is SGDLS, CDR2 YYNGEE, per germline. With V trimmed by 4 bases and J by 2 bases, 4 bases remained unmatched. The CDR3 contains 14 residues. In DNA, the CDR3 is TGTGCCAGCAGCAGACAGGGGTGGCAAGAGACCCAGTACTTC. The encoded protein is CASSRQGWQETQYF.

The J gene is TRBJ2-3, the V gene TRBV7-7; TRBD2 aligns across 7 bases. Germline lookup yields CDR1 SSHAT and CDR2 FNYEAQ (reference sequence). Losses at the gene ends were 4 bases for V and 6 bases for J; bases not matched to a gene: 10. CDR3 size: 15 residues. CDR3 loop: CASSSLAGDLDTQYF. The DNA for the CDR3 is TGTGCCAGCAGCTCTCTTGCGGGAGATTTGGATACGCAGTATTTT.

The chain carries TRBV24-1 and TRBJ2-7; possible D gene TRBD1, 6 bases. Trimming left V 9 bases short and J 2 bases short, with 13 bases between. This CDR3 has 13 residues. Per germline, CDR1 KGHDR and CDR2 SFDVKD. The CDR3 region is CATQGSGAYEQYF. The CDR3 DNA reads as TGTGCCACCCAGGGGTCAGGAGCCTACGAGCAGTACTTC.

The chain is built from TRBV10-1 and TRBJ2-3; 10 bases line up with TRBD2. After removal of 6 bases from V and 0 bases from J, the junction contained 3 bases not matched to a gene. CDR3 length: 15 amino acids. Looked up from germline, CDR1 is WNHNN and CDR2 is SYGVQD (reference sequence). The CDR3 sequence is CASSGTSESTDTQYF. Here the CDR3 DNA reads TGCGCCAGCAGCGGGACTAGCGAGAGCACAGATACGCAGTATTTT.

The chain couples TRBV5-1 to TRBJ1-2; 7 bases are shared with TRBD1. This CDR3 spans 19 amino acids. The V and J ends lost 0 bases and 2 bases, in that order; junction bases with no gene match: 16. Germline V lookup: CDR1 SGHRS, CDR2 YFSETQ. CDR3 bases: TGCGCCAGCAGCTTGGTCCCTGCCGGGACAGACCTTCAAAACTATGGCTACACCTTC. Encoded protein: CASSLVPAGTDLQNYGYTF.

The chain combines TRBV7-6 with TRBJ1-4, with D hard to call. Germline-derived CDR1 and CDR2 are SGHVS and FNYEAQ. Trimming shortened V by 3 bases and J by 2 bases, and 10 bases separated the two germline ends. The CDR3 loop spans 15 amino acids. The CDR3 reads CASSLTGLTNEKLFF. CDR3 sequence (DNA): TGTGCCAGCAGCTTGACGGGTCTCACTAATGAAAAACTGTTTTTT.

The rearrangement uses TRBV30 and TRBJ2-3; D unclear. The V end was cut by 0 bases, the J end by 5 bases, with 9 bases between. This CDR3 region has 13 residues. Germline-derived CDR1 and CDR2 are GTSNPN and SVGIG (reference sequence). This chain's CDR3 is CAWSVLVRDTQYF. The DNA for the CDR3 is TGTGCCTGGAGTGTATTAGTTCGAGATACGCAGTATTTT.

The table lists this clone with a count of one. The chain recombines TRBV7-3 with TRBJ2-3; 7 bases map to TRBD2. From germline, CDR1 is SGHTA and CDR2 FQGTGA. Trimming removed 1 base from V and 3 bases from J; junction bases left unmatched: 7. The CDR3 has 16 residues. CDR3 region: CASSLIGRESTDTQYF. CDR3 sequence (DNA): TGTGCCAGCAGCTTAATAGGGCGGGAGTCGACAGATACGCAGTATTTT.

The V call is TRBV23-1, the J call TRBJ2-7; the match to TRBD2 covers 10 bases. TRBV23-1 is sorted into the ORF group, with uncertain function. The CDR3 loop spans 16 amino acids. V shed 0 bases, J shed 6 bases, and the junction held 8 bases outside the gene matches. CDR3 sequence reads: CASSQSALAGVCEQYF. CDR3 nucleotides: TGCGCCAGCAGTCAATCTGCCCTAGCGGGAGTATGCGAGCAGTACTTC.

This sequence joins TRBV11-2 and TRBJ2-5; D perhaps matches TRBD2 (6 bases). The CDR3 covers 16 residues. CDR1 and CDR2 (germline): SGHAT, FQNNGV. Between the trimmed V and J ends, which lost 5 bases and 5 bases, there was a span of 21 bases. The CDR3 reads CASSLLTRRDGETQYF. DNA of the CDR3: TGTGCCAGCAGCCTCCTAACGCGGCGGGACGGGGAGACCCAGTACTTC. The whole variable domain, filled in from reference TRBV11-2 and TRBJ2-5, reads EAGVAQSPRYKIIEKRQSVAFWCNPISGHATLYWYQQILGQGPKLLIQFQNNGVVDDSQLPKDRFSAERLKGVDSTLKIQPAKLEDSAVYLCASSLLTRRDGETQYFGPGTRLLVL.

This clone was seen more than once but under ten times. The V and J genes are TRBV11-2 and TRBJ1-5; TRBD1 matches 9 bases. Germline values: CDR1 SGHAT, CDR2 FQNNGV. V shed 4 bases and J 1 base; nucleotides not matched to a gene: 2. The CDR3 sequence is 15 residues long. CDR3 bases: TGTGCCAGCAGCTGGGGACAGGGCAGCAATCAGCCCCAGCATTTT. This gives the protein CASSWGQGSNQPQHF.

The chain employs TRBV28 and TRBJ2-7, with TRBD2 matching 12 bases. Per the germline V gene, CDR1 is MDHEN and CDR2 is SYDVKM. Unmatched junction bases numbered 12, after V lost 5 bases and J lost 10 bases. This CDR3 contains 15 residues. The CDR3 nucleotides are TGTGCCAGCAGTCCGTGGACTAGCGGGATAGCACGACAGTACTTC. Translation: CASSPWTSGIARQYF.

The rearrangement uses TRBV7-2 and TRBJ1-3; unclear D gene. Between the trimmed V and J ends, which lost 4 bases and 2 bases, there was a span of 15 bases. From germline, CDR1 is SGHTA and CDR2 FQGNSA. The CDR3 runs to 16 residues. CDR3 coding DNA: TGTGCCAGCAGCTCACGAGCCGGGTCTACTGGAAACACCATATATTTT. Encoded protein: CASSSRAGSTGNTIYF.

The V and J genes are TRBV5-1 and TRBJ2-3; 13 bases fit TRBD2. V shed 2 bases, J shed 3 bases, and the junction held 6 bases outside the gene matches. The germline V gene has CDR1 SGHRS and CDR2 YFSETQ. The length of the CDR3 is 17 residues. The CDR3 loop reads CASSLPGLAGATDTQYF. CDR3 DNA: TGCGCCAGCAGCTTACCCGGACTAGCGGGAGCAACAGATACGCAGTATTTT.

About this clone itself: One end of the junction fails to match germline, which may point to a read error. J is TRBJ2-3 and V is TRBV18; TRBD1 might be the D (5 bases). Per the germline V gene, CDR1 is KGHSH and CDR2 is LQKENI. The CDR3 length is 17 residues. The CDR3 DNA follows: TGTGCCAGCTCACCCCGGATCCCGGACACCAGCACGGATACGCAGTATTTT. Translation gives CASSPRIPDTSTDTQYF.

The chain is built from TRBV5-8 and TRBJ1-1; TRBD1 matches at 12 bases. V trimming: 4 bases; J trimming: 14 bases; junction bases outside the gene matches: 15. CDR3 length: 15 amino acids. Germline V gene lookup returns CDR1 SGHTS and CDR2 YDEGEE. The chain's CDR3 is CASSRTGTGGAGGFF. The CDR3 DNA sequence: TGTGCCAGCAGCCGAACCGGGACAGGGGGCGCGGGGGGATTCTTT.

This CDR3 reads CAWSPKMSGGETQYF. CDR3 sequence (DNA): TGTGCCTGGAGTCCCAAGATGAGCGGAGGAGAGACCCAGTACTTC. The rearrangement joins TRBV30 to TRBJ2-5, with TRBD2 as a possible D gene (5 bases). Looked up from germline, CDR1 is GTSNPN and CDR2 is SVGIG (reference sequence). CDR3 size: 15 residues. V was clipped by 2 bases and J by 4 bases, with 17 bases between them.

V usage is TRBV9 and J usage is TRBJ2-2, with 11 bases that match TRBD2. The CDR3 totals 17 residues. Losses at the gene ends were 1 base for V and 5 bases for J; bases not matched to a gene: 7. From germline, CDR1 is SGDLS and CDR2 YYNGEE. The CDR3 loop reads CASSVRLLAGDTGELFF. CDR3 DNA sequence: TGTGCCAGCAGCGTAAGGCTACTAGCGGGAGATACCGGGGAGCTGTTTTTT. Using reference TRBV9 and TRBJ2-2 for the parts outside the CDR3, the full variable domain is DSGVTQTPKHLITATGQRVTLRCSPRSGDLSVYWYQQSLDQGLQFLIQYYNGEERAKGNILERFSAQQFPDLHSELNLSSLELGDSALYFCASSVRLLAGDTGELFFGEGSRLTVL.

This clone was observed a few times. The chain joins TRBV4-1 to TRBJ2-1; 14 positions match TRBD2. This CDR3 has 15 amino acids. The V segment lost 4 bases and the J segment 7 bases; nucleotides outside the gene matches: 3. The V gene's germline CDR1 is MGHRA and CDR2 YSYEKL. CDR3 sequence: CASSLGLAGENEQFF. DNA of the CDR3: TGCGCCAGCAGCCTGGGACTAGCGGGAGAAAATGAGCAGTTCTTC.

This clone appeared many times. The CDR3 reads CASSSISTGGGSTEAFF. CDR3 bases: TGCGCCAGCAGCTCAATATCCACAGGGGGAGGAAGCACTGAAGCTTTCTTT. This chain connects TRBV5-1 to TRBJ1-1; 8 bases map to TRBD1. V gave up 3 bases and J gave up 4 bases; unmatched junction bases: 14. Germline V gene data show CDR1 as SGHRS and CDR2 as YFSETQ. The CDR3 runs to 17 residues.

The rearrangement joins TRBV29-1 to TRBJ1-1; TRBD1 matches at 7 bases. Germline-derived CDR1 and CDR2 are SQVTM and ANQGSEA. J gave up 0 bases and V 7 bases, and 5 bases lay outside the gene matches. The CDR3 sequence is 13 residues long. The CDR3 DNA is TGCAGCGCCGAGGGACAGCTGAACACTGAAGCTTTCTTT. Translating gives CSAEGQLNTEAFF.